This T cell receptor beta chain was retrieved from a study of cytomegalovirus exposure and HLA in healthy donors. The sample holds a few counts of this clone. The PCR used 60 Vbeta and 13 Jbeta primers. Libraries were prepared by immunoSEQ multiplex PCR; TCRdb keeps only in-frame clonotypes and omits some of them. The repertoire consists of around 150,000 clones, with 88% occurring once and the leading ten covering 0.45% to 0.55%. Sequencing used PBMCs. The source of this sequence is a woman between 40 and 50 years old in good health and CMV-seronegative.

The chain's CDR3 is CASSLAGTSGISEQFF. CDR3 sequence (DNA): TGCGCCAGCAGCTTGGCCGGGACTAGCGGGATCAGTGAGCAGTTCTTC. The chain combines TRBV5-1 with TRBJ2-1, with 13 bases identical to TRBD2. The V segment lost 0 bases and the J segment 9 bases; nucleotides outside the gene matches: 6. CDR3 length: 16 amino acids. The germline gives CDR1 SGHRS, CDR2 YFSETQ. The full variable domain, with the rest looked up from reference TRBV5-1 and TRBJ2-1, is KAGVTQTPRYLIKTRGQQVTLSCSPISGHRSVSWYQQTPGQGLQFLFEYFSETQRNKGNFPGRFSGRQFSNSRSEMNVSTLELGDSALYLCASSLAGTSGISEQFFGPGTRLTVL.